The 24 T cell receptor beta chains below all came from one sample that was sequenced in a study of blood T cell repertoires in COVID-19. The table came from immunoSEQ multiplex PCR; TCRdb's copy has only in-frame clones and leaves some out. The sample shows more than 95,000 clones, around nine tenths of them seen only once. The sample consisted of peripheral blood. The receptor set was obtained from a human donor in a cohort sampled during active COVID-19.

The CDR3 loop is CSVELGGDTEAFF. In DNA, the CDR3 is TGCAGCGTTGAATTAGGGGGAGACACTGAAGCTTTCTTT. The V call is TRBV29-1, the J call TRBJ1-1, with a weak D call TRBD1 (6 bases). The V gene lost 2 bases and the J gene lost 3 bases, with 10 bases spanning the gap. Germline lookup yields CDR1 SQVTM and CDR2 ANQGSEA. The CDR3 length is 13 residues.

This chain links TRBV7-2 with TRBJ2-7; a possible D gene is TRBD1 (6 bases). Deletions cut 2 bases from V and 1 base from J, with 12 bases between. Germline values: CDR1 SGHTA, CDR2 FQGNSA. This CDR3 has 15 residues. The CDR3 region is CASSLSATGSYEQYF. In DNA, the CDR3 is TGTGCCAGCAGCTTAAGCGCCACAGGGTCCTACGAGCAGTACTTC. The whole variable domain, filled in from reference TRBV7-2 and TRBJ2-7, reads GAGVSQSPSNKVTEKGKDVELRCDPISGHTALYWYRQSLGQGLEFLIYFQGNSAPDKSGLPSDRFSAERTGGSVSTLTIQRTQQEDSAVYLCASSLSATGSYEQYFGPGTRLTVT.

V gene TRBV27 combines with J gene TRBJ2-2, with TRBD2 matching over 7 bases. Trimming took 8 bases from V and 5 from J; bases not matched to a gene: 17. The CDR3 spans 17 residues. From germline, CDR1 is MNHEY and CDR2 SMNVEV (reference sequence). The CDR3 DNA is TGTGCCAGCCGAACCCTATATCGAGCGGGAAGAACCGGGGAGCTGTTTTTT. This sequence encodes CASRTLYRAGRTGELFF.

The genes are TRBV7-2 and TRBJ2-3, with D tentatively TRBD2 (6 bases). V lost 1 base and J lost 6, with 11 bases in between. This CDR3 has 14 residues. The germline V gene encodes CDR1 SGHTA and CDR2 FQGNSA. CDR3 residues: CASSLGLREDTQYF. The CDR3 region has the DNA TGTGCCAGCAGCTTAGGCTTACGGGAGGATACGCAGTATTTT.

V is TRBV20-1 and J is TRBJ2-4, with D perhaps TRBD2 (5 bases). In germline, CDR1 is DFQATT, CDR2 SNEGSKA (reference sequence). The V end lost 3 bases, the J end lost 6 bases, and 24 bases lay between the germline ends. This CDR3 has 17 residues. The CDR3 sequence is CSASYSEAATNSNIQYF. CDR3 nucleotides: TGCAGTGCTAGTTATAGCGAAGCCGCGACAAATTCAAACATTCAGTACTTC.

The chain recombines TRBV27 with TRBJ2-7, with D uncertain. This CDR3 contains 14 residues. V was clipped by 0 bases and J by 6 bases, with 12 bases between them. Germline values: CDR1 MNHEY, CDR2 SMNVEV (reference sequence). Here the CDR3 reads CASSLSYSICEQYF. DNA for the CDR3: TGTGCCAGCAGTTTATCGTACTCAATCTGCGAGCAGTACTTC.

V usage is TRBV28 and J usage is TRBJ2-6; a weak D match, TRBD2 (6 bases). CDR3 length: 15 residues. V was shortened by 6 bases and J by 1 base, with 10 bases between the two germline ends. Germline values: CDR1 MDHEN, CDR2 SYDVKM. The DNA of the CDR3 is TGTGCCAGCAGGTCAGGAGGGTCTGGGGCCAACGTCCTGACTTTC. Translation gives CASRSGGSGANVLTF.

The V gene is TRBV11-3, the J gene TRBJ2-1; 8 bases agree with TRBD2. Trimming at V came to 5 bases and at J to 10 bases, leaving 16 bases not matched to a gene. CDR1 is SGHNT, CDR2 YENEEA, per germline. The CDR3 has 16 residues. Here the CDR3 DNA reads TGTGCCAGCAGCAGAGGGGGGCTAGCGGGTGAGAAAGAGCAGTTCTTC. This encodes CASSRGGLAGEKEQFF.

This chain uses TRBV11-2 with TRBJ2-5, with 7 bases matching TRBD1. The germline gives CDR1 SGHAT, CDR2 FQNNGV. The V gene end was trimmed by 4 bases and the J gene end by 1 base; junction bases not matched to a gene: 9. The CDR3 loop spans 16 amino acids. For the CDR3, the DNA is TGTGCCAGCAGCTGGGGCCCGAGGGACAGCCAAGAGACCCAGTACTTC. It is translated as CASSWGPRDSQETQYF. The full variable domain, rest sourced from reference TRBV11-2 and TRBJ2-5, is EAGVAQSPRYKIIEKRQSVAFWCNPISGHATLYWYQQILGQGPKLLIQFQNNGVVDDSQLPKDRFSAERLKGVDSTLKIQPAKLEDSAVYLCASSWGPRDSQETQYFGPGTRLLVL.

This chain links TRBV6-1 with TRBJ2-3; 12 bases align to TRBD2. With V trimmed by 0 bases and J by 5 bases, 9 bases remained unmatched. The CDR3 is 18 amino acids. Germline CDR1 and CDR2: MNHNS and SASEGT. In DNA, the CDR3 is TGTGCCAGCAGTGAAGCTCTGAGACTAGCGGGAGCTGTAGATACGCAGTATTTT. Translated, it gives CASSEALRLAGAVDTQYF.

This clone occurred once. The CDR3 loop reads CASSSRGDTGELFF. The CDR3 nucleotides read TGTGCCAGTAGTTCCCGGGGAGACACCGGGGAGCTGTTTTTT. This chain connects TRBV19 to TRBJ2-2; a weak D match, TRBD2 (5 bases). Germline CDR1 reads LNHDA; CDR2 reads SQIVND (reference sequence). Trimming took off 5 bases at V and 3 bases at J, with 10 bases between the two ends. The CDR3 covers 14 residues.

The V call is TRBV2, the J call TRBJ2-3, with TRBD2 identical over 15 bases. The germline gives CDR1 SNHLY, CDR2 FYNNEI. The CDR3 has 14 amino acids. The trim removed 8 bases at V and 8 bases at J, leaving 5 bases unmatched. CDR3 nucleotides: TGTGCCAGCGCGGGGACTAGCGGGAGGAGTACGCAGTATTTT. Translating gives CASAGTSGRSTQYF.

This chain connects TRBV2 to TRBJ1-2, with a weak D call TRBD1 (5 bases). CDR1 and CDR2 from the germline V gene are SNHLY and FYNNEI. Trimming removed 7 bases at V and 4 bases at J, with 16 bases between. CDR3 length equals 14 residues. CDR3 region: CASITSDSSYGYTF. The CDR3 nucleotides are TGTGCCAGCATCACCTCTGACAGTTCCTATGGCTACACCTTC. Full variable domain (missing parts from reference TRBV2 and TRBJ1-2): EPEVTQTPSHQVTQMGQEVILRCVPISNHLYFYWYRQILGQKVEFLVSFYNNEISEKSEIFDDQFSVERPDGSNFTLKIRSTKLEDSAMYFCASITSDSSYGYTFGSGTRLTVV.

This chain connects TRBV7-2 to TRBJ2-7; 7 bases line up with TRBD1. The CDR3 totals 12 residues. The germline gives CDR1 SGHTA, CDR2 FQGNSA. V trimming: 5 bases; J trimming: 5 bases; junction bases outside the gene matches: 3. The CDR3 sequence is CASSLTGDEQYF. DNA of the CDR3: TGTGCCAGCAGCCTCACAGGGGACGAGCAGTACTTC.

The chain joins TRBV11-3 to TRBJ2-2, with D possibly being TRBD1 (6 bases). Germline values: CDR1 SGHNT, CDR2 YENEEA. The CDR3 is made up of 15 amino acids. The ends were cut back, 1 base at V and 5 bases at J, with 11 bases in the middle. CDR3 sequence (DNA): TGTGCCAGCAGCTTAGTCTGGCAGGGGACCGGGGAGCTGTTTTTT. Protein product: CASSLVWQGTGELFF.

The CDR3 DNA sequence: TGTGCCAGCAGCCCTCGGACAGGGGGCTACGAGCAGTACTTC. It codes for CASSPRTGGYEQYF. The rearrangement links TRBV5-4 to TRBJ2-7; 10 nucleotides line up with TRBD1. Germline values: CDR1 SGHNT, CDR2 YYREEE (reference sequence). The CDR3 runs to 14 residues. Trimming took 4 bases from V and 3 from J; bases not matched to a gene: 4.

The chain is built from TRBV28 and TRBJ2-7; 8 nucleotides align to TRBD2. The length of the CDR3 is 15 residues. CDR1 and CDR2 from the germline V gene are MDHEN and SYDVKM. Losses at the gene ends were 3 bases for V and 7 bases for J; bases not matched to a gene: 11. The CDR3 region has the DNA TGTGCCAGCAGTTTCGGGACTAGGGGACTACGAGAGCAGTACTTC. Its translation is CASSFGTRGLREQYF.

This chain links TRBV5-1 with TRBJ2-1, with 9 bases that match TRBD1. CDR1 and CDR2 (germline): SGHRS, YFSETQ. V was clipped by 2 bases and J by 9 bases; unmatched bases: 21. The length of the CDR3 is 19 residues. This CDR3 is CASSFGTGWRQGGQGEQFF. In DNA, the CDR3 is TGCGCCAGCAGCTTCGGGACAGGGTGGAGGCAGGGGGGCCAGGGTGAGCAGTTCTTC.

The DNA of the CDR3 is TGTGCCAGCAGTGAAAGACAGGGGGGTCATTCACCCCTCCACTTT. Its translation: CASSERQGGHSPLHF. The chain combines TRBV6-1 with TRBJ1-6, with 9 bases lining up with TRBD1. Trimming at V came to 2 bases and at J to 8 bases, leaving 4 bases not matched to a gene. This CDR3 spans 15 amino acids. CDR1 and CDR2 (germline): MNHNS, SASEGT.

The chain joins TRBV16 to TRBJ1-6; D is perhaps TRBD1 (6 bases). This CDR3 comprises 15 residues. Germline lookup yields CDR1 KGHSY and CDR2 FQNENV. Trimming removed 4 bases at V and 10 bases at J, with 17 bases between. The CDR3 is CASSPSRTDSSPLHF. In DNA, the CDR3 is TGTGCCAGCAGCCCTAGCCGGACAGACTCCTCACCCCTCCACTTT.

The chain links TRBV7-9 to TRBJ1-5; possibly TRBD1 for D (6 bases). There are 16 residues in the CDR3. The V gene lost 5 bases and the J gene lost 8 bases, with 22 bases spanning the gap. Per the germline V gene, CDR1 is SEHNR and CDR2 is FQNEAQ (reference sequence). The CDR3 sequence: CASSPDSGGGIKPQHF. In DNA form, the CDR3 reads TGTGCCAGCAGCCCTGACTCGGGGGGCGGTATTAAGCCCCAGCATTTT.

The V gene is TRBV19, the J gene TRBJ2-2; 8 nucleotides align to TRBD2. This CDR3 is 20 amino acids long. Germline V lookup: CDR1 LNHDA, CDR2 SQIVND (reference sequence). V lost 5 bases and J lost 0; bases outside the gene matches: 17. CDR3 DNA sequence: TGTGCCAGTAGTGGCCCGGGGGTAGCGGGGACTATTGCGAACACCGGGGAGCTGTTTTTT. This gives the protein CASSGPGVAGTIANTGELFF.

In this sample, this clone turned up many times. The rearrangement uses TRBV4-1 and TRBJ1-5, with D tentatively TRBD1 (6 bases). Trimming shortened V by 0 bases and J by 4 bases, and 13 bases separated the two germline ends. This CDR3 has 16 residues. CDR1 is MGHRA, CDR2 YSYEKL, per germline. This CDR3 reads CASSQDLAGENQPQHF. In DNA form, the CDR3 reads TGCGCCAGCAGCCAAGATCTGGCAGGGGAAAATCAGCCCCAGCATTTT.

The chain employs TRBV3-1 (or the pseudogene TRBV3-2) and TRBJ2-1; 10 positions agree with TRBD2. The J segment lost 7 bases and the V segment lost 4 bases, leaving 7 bases of the junction unmatched. CDR3 size: 15 residues. The germline V gene encodes CDR1 LGHDT and CDR2 YNNKEL (reference sequence). In nucleotides, the CDR3 is TGTGCCAGCAGCCGAGGACTAGCGGACCGTAATGAGCAGTTCTTC. Translated: CASSRGLADRNEQFF.